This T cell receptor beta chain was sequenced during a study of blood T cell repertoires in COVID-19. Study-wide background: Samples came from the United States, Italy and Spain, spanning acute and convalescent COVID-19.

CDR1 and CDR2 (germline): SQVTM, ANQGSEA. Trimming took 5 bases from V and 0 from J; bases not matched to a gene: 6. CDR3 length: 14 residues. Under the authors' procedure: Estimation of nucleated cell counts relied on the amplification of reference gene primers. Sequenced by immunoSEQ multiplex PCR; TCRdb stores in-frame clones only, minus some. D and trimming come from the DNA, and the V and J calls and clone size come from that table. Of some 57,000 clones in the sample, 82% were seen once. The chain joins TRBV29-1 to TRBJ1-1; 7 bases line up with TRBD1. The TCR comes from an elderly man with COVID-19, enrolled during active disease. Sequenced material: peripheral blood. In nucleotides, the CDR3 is TGCAGCGTTTCCCCAACAGGGGTGAACACTGAAGCTTTCTTT. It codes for CSVSPTGVNTEAFF.